This TCR beta chain emerged from a study of T cell responses to AZD1222 COVID-19 vaccine. As for the study in general: It was second doses at about 4 or about 12 weeks that were pooled.

As concerns this clone: Its cognate antigen is unknown.

The study's findings and limits: As reported, nearly half of all spike-specific TCRs target variant regions that are unmutated. Just 5 to 7 AZD1222 recipients tested seropositive at baseline. Sampling captured repertoires only after the peak T cell response.

The CDR3 length is 14 residues. The V gene lost 7 bases and the J gene lost 3 bases, with 15 bases spanning the gap. Germline V gene sequence: CDR1 SQVTM, CDR2 ANQGSEA. Generated by immunoSEQ multiplex PCR, the TCRdb table keeps only in-frame clones and is missing some. The sample shows tens of thousands of clones, 89% of them seen only once. The origin of this receptor is an adult in good health. This chain uses TRBV29-1 with TRBJ2-2, with D possibly being TRBD1 (5 bases). Sequences were derived from peripheral blood, sampled on day 0 of AZD1222 vaccination. The chain's CDR3 is CSAKTGPDTGELFF. The CDR3 DNA is TGCAGCGCCAAAACAGGCCCAGACACCGGGGAGCTGTTTTTT.